This T cell receptor beta chain was profiled in a study of long-term antiretroviral therapy in people with HIV. Study information: In the earliest collections, sampling predates the 2015 immediate-ART recommendation by about a decade. Study-level results: Repertoires looked antigen-experienced, with only a slight naive shift after ART. Clones showing expansion before ART dominated the repertoire at all time points.

Inclusion required at least two post-ART and at least one pre-ART PBMC samples. The authors ran the immunoSEQ assay, v3.0, at survey level. Here immunoSEQ multiplex PCR was the method, and the copy in TCRdb shows in-frame clones only, minus some. The sample lists 23,000 or so clones, 83% seen once, with about 25% in the top ten. About this clone itself: Its cognate antigen is unknown.

This receptor was taken from a man aged 50 or older with HIV. The source material was unsorted PBMCs, sampled 0.4 years after starting antiretroviral therapy.

The CDR3 sequence: CASSQERGGWPNSYEQYF. CDR3 nucleotide sequence: TGCGCCAGCAGCCAAGAACGGGGTGGGTGGCCCAACTCCTACGAGCAGTACTTC. The V call is TRBV4-3, the J call TRBJ2-7; possibly TRBD2 for D (5 bases). The germline gives CDR1 LGHNA, CDR2 YSLEER. This CDR3 contains 18 residues. V was cut by 0 bases and J by 0 bases, with 18 bases left in between.